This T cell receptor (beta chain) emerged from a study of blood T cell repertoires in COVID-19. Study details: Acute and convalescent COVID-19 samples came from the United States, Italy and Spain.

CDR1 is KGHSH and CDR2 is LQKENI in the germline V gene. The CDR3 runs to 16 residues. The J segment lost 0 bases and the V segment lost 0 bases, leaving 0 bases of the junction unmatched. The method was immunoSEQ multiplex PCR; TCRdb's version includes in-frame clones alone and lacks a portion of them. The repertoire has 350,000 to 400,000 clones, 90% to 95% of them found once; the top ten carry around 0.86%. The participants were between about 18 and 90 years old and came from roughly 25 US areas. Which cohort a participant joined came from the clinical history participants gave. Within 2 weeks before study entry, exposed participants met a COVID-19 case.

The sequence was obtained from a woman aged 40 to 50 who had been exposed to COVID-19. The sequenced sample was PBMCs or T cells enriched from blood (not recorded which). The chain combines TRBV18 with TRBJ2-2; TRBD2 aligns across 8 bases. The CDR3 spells CASSPPGLANTGELFF. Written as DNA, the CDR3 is TGTGCCAGCTCACCACCGGGACTAGCGAACACCGGGGAGCTGTTTTTT.